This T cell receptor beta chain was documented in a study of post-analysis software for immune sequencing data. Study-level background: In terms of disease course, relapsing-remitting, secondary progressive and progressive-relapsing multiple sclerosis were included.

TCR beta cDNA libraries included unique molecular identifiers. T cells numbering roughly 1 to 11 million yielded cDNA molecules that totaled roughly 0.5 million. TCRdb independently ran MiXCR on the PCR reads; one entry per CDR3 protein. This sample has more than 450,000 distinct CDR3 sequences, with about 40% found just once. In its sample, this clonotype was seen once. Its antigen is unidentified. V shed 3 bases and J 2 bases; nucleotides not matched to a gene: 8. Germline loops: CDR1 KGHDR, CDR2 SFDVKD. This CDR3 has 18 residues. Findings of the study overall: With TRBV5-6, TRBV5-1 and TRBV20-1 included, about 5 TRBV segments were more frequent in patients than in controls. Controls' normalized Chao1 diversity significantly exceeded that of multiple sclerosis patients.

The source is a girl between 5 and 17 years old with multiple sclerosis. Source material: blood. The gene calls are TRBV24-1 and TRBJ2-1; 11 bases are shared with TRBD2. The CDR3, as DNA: TGTGCCACCAGTGATCCCGGGACTAGCGGAGGGACCTACAATGAGCAGTTCTTC. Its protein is CATSDPGTSGGTYNEQFF.